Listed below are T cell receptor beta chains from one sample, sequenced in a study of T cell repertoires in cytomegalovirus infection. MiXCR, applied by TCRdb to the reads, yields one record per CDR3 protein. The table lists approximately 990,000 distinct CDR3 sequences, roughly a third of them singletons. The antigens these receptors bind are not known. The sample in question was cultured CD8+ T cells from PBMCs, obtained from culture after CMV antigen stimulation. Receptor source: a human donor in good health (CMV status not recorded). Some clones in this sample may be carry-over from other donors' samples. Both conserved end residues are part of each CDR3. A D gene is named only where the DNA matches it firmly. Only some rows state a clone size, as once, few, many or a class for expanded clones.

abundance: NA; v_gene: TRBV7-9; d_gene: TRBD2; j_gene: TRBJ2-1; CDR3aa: CASSRGTSGGFYNEQFF; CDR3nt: TGTGCCAGCAGCCGTGGGACTAGCGGGGGTTTTTACAATGAGCAGTTCTTC
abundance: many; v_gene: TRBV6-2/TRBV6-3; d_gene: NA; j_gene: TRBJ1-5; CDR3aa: CASSYSNSNQPQHF; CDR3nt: TGTGCCAGCAGTTACTCGAATAGCAATCAGCCCCAGCATTTT
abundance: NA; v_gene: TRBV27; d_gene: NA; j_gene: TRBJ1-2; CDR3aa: CASKLGGNYGYTF; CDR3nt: TGTGCCAGCAAGCTCGGGGGGAACTATGGCTACACCTTC
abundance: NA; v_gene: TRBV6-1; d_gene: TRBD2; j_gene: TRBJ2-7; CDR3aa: CASNLLAGGFYEQYF; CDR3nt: TGTGCCAGCAACCTACTAGCGGGGGGTTTCTACGAGCAGTACTTC
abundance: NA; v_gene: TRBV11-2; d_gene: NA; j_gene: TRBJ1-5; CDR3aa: CASSLGLRQGEKDQPQHF; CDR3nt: TGTGCCAGCAGCTTAGGCCTGAGACAAGGTGAGAAGGATCAGCCCCAGCATTTT
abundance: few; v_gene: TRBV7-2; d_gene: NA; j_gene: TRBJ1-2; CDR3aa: CASSLAGNNYGYTF; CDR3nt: TGTGCCAGCAGCTTAGCCGGAAATAACTATGGCTACACCTTC
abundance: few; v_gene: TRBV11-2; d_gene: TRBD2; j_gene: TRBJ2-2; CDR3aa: CASIHWGGTLFF; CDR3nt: TGTGCCAGCATCCACTGGGGGGGGACTCTGTTTTTT
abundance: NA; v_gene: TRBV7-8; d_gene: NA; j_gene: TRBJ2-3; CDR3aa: CASSLGLGYTQYF; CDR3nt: TGTGCCAGCAGCTTAGGTCTCGGCTATACGCAGTATTTT
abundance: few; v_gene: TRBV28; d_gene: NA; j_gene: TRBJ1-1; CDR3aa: CASSPGGSRAMNTEAFF; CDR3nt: TGTGCCAGCAGTCCGGGGGGTTCCAGGGCCATGAACACTGAAGCTTTCTTT
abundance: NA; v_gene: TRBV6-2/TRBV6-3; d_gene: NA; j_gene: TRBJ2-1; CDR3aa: CASSYSLVQVDNEQFF; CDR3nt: TGTGCCAGCAGTTACTCCCTAGTGCAGGTCGACAATGAGCAGTTCTTC
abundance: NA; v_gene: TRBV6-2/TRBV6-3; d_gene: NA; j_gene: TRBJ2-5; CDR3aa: CASSSRKLVRETQYF; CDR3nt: TGTGCCAGCAGTTCTCGAAAGCTCGTGAGAGAGACCCAGTACTTC
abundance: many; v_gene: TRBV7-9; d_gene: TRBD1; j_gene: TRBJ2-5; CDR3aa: CASSSPGQGAETQYF; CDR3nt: TGTGCCAGCAGCTCCCCGGGACAGGGGGCCGAGACCCAGTACTTC
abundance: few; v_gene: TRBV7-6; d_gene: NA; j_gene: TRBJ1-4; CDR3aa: CASSRLAGEANEKLFF; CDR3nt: TGTGCCAGCAGCCGACTGGCCGGGGAGGCTAATGAAAAACTGTTTTTT
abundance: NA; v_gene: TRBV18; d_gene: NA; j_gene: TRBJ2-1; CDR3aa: CASSTSGGGSYNEQFF; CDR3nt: TGTGCCAGCTCAACCTCAGGGGGGGGTTCCTACAATGAGCAGTTCTTC
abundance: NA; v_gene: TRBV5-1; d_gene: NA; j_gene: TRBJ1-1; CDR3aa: CASSPERWPPEAFF; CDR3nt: TGCGCCAGCAGCCCGGAGAGGTGGCCCCCTGAAGCTTTCTTT
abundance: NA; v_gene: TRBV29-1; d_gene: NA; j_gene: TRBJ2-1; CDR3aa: CSVEDDGSSYNEQFF; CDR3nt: TGCAGCGTTGAAGATGACGGAAGCTCCTACAATGAGCAGTTCTTC
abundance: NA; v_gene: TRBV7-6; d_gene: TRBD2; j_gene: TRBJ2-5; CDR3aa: CASSGSLRGGGPETQYF; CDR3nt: TGTGCCAGCAGTGGATCCCTTCGGGGGGGGGGGCCGGAGACCCAGTACTTC
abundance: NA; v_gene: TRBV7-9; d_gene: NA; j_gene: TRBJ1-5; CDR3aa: CASSYGDPNQPQHF; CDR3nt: TGTGCCAGCAGCTACGGGGACCCCAATCAGCCCCAGCATTTT
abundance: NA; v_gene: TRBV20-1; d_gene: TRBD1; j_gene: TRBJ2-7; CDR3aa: CSATDRAYYEQYF; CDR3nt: TGCAGTGCTACTGACAGGGCCTATTACGAGCAGTACTTC
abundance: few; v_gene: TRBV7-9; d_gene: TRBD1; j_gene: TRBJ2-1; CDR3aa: CASSGQALSYNEQFF; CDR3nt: TGTGCCAGCAGCGGACAGGCCCTCTCCTACAATGAGCAGTTCTTC
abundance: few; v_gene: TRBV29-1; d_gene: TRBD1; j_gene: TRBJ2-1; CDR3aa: CSVDRGHLNEQFF; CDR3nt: TGCAGCGTGGACAGGGGGCACTTGAATGAGCAGTTCTTC
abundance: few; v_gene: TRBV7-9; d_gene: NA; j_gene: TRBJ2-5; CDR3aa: CASSLAETRKLQETQYF; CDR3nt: TGTGCCAGCAGCTTAGCCGAGACTAGAAAACTTCAAGAGACCCAGTACTTC
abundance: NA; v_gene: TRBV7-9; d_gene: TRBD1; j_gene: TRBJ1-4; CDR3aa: CASSLIGGTDKATNEKLFF; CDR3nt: TGTGCCAGCAGCTTAATTGGAGGGACAGACAAAGCAACTAATGAAAAACTGTTTTTT
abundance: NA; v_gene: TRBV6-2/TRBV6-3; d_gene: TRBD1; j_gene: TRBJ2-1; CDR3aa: CAAGTVINEQFF; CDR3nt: TGTGCCGCAGGGACAGTCATAAATGAGCAGTTCTTC
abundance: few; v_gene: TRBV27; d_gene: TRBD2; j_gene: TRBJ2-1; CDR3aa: CASSFTGGLGEQFF; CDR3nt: TGTGCCAGCAGTTTCACGGGGGGACTTGGAGAGCAGTTCTTC
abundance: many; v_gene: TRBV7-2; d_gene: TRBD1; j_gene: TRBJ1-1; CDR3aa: CASSLLSTGGTNTEAFF; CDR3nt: TGTGCCAGCAGCCTATTATCGACAGGGGGGACGAACACTGAAGCTTTCTTT
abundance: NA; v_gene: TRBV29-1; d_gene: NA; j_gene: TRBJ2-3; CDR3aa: CSAYQGYSTDTQYF; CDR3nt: TGCAGCGCGTACCAGGGTTATAGCACAGATACGCAGTATTTT
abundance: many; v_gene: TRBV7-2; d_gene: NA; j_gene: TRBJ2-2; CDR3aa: CASSLGPEGGDTGELFF; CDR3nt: TGTGCCAGCAGCTTAGGGCCCGAAGGGGGGGACACCGGGGAGCTGTTTTTT
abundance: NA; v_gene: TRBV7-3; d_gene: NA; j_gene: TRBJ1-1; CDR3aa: CASSLRTGRGTEAFF; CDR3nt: TGTGCCAGCAGCCTACGGACGGGTAGGGGCACTGAAGCTTTCTTT
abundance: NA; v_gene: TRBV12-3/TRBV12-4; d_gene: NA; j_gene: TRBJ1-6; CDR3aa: CASNLVQEVNSPLHF; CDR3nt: TGTGCCAGCAACCTCGTCCAGGAAGTTAATTCACCCCTCCACTTT
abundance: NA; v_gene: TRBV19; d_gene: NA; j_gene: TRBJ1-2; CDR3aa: CASTRPQGYGYTF; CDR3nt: TGTGCCAGTACCCGACCACAGGGATATGGCTACACCTTC
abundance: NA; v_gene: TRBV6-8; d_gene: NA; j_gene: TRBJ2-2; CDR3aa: CASRIGTADTGELFF; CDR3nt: TGTGCCAGCCGGATTGGGACCGCCGACACCGGGGAGCTGTTTTTT
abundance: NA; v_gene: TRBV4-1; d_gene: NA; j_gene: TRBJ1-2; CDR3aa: CASSFGQGLGYGYTF; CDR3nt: TGCGCCAGCAGCTTCGGGCAGGGGCTGGGCTATGGCTACACCTTC
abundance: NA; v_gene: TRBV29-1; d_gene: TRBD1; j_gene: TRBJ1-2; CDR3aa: CSVASQGAPGYTF; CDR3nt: TGCAGCGTTGCATCCCAGGGGGCGCCTGGCTACACCTTC
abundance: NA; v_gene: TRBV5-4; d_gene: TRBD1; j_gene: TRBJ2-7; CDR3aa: CASSFPGQGAIYEQYF; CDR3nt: TGTGCCAGCAGCTTTCCCGGACAGGGGGCAATCTACGAGCAGTACTTC
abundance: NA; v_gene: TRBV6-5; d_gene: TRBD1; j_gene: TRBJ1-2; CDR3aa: CASSYRGLGYTF; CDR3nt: TGTGCCAGCAGTTACAGGGGGCTTGGCTACACCTTC
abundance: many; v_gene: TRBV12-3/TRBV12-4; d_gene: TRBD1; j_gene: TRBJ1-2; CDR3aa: CASRSGTGFYGYTF; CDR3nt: TGTGCCAGCAGATCCGGGACAGGGTTCTATGGCTACACCTTC
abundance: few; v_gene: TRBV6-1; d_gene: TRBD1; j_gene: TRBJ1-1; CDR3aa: CASTKHGTGDTEAFF; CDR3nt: TGTGCCAGCACTAAACATGGGACAGGGGACACTGAAGCTTTCTTT
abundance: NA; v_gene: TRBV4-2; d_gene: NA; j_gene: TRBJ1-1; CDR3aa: CASSHRRVNTEAFF; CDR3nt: TGTGCCAGCAGCCACCGCAGGGTGAACACTGAAGCTTTCTTT
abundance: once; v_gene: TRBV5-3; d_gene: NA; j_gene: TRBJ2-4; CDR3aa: CASSLGRGDIQYF; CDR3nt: TGTGCCAGCAGCTTGGGAAGGGGGGACATTCAGTACTTC
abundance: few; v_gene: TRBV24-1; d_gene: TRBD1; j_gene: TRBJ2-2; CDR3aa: CATVETGGVNAGELFF; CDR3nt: TGTGCCACAGTCGAGACAGGGGGGGTAAATGCGGGGGAGCTGTTTTTT
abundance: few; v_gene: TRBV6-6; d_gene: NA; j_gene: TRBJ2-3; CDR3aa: CASSYSRRGPTDTQYF; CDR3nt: TGTGCCAGCAGTTACTCGAGGAGGGGACCCACAGATACGCAGTATTTT
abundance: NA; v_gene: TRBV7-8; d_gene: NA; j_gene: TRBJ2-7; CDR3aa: CASSRRQAYEQYF; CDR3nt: TGTGCCAGCAGCAGGCGACAGGCCTACGAGCAGTACTTC
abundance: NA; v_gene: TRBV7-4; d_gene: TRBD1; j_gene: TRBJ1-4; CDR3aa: CASSSPGQGAYNEKLFF; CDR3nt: TGTGCCAGCAGCTCGCCGGGACAGGGGGCGTATAATGAAAAACTGTTTTTT
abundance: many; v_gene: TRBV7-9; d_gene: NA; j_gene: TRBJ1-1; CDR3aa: CASSLFRGGAFF; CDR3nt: TGTGCCAGCAGCTTATTTAGGGGGGGAGCTTTCTTT
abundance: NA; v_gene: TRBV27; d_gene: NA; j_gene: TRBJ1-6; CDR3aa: CASMPGTNNSPLHF; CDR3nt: TGTGCCAGCATGCCCGGGACAAATAATTCACCCCTCCACTTT
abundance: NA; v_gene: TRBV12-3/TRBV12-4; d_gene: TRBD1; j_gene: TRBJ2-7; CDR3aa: CASNLQGTGGTYEQYF; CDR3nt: TGTGCCAGCAATTTACAAGGGACAGGGGGTACCTACGAGCAGTACTTC
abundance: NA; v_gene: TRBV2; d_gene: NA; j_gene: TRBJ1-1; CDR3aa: CANPRSTEAFF; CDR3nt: TGTGCCAACCCCCGATCCACTGAAGCTTTCTTT
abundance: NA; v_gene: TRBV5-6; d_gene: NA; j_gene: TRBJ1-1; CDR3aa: CASSLGRPATEAFF; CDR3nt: TGTGCCAGCAGCTTGGGGAGGCCCGCCACTGAAGCTTTCTTT
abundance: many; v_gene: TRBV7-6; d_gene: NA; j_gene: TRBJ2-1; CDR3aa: CASSSDIDNEQFF; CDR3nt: TGTGCCAGCAGCTCAGACATAGACAATGAGCAGTTCTTC
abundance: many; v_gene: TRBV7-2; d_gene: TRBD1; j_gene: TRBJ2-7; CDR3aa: CASSLEWTGYEQYF; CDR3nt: TGTGCCAGCAGCTTAGAGTGGACAGGGTACGAGCAGTACTTC